What follows are 29 T cell receptor beta chains derived from one specimen sequenced in a study of neoadjuvant anti-PD-1 for oral cavity cancer. The repertoire was sequenced with immunoSEQ multiplex PCR; TCRdb's copy has only in-frame clones and lacks some. The sample records over 80,000 clones, about four fifths being singletons. This sample comprised PBMCs, obtained before nivolumab (anti-PD-1) treatment. These receptors originate from a person aged 40-85 years with oral cavity squamous cell carcinoma.

The J gene is TRBJ2-1, the V gene TRBV5-1; 7 bases match TRBD2. CDR1 SGHRS and CDR2 YFSETQ come from the germline V gene. V dropped 0 bases and J dropped 6; count of bases not matched to a gene: 6. This CDR3 is built from 15 residues. The CDR3 here is CASSLGGRNGNEQFF. Here the CDR3 DNA reads TGCGCCAGCAGCTTGGGCGGGAGAAACGGCAATGAGCAGTTCTTC. Based on the CDR3 plus reference TRBV5-1 and TRBJ2-1, the full variable domain is KAGVTQTPRYLIKTRGQQVTLSCSPISGHRSVSWYQQTPGQGLQFLFEYFSETQRNKGNFPGRFSGRQFSNSRSEMNVSTLELGDSALYLCASSLGGRNGNEQFFGPGTRLTVL.

The chain has TRBV5-1 and TRBJ2-5, with TRBD1 identical over 8 bases. CDR3 length: 14 amino acids. Unmatched junction bases numbered 3, after V lost 3 bases and J lost 2 bases. Germline CDR1 and CDR2: SGHRS and YFSETQ. The CDR3 protein is CASSWDRFQETQYF. The CDR3 DNA is TGCGCCAGCAGCTGGGACAGGTTTCAAGAGACCCAGTACTTC.

This clone appeared once. The genes are TRBV5-1 and TRBJ2-6; D gene ambiguous. With 4 bases removed from V and 0 bases from J, the gap between germline ends came to 11 bases. From germline, CDR1 is SGHRS and CDR2 YFSETQ. The CDR3 consists of 16 residues. The CDR3 DNA reads TGCGCCAGCAGCCGAGGACCGGGCTCTGGGGCCAACGTCCTGACTTTC. Amino acid sequence: CASSRGPGSGANVLTF.

The chain joins TRBV28 to TRBJ2-5, with 8 bases aligning to TRBD1. V lost 4 bases to trimming and J lost 4 bases; unmatched junction nucleotides: 8. The CDR3 spans 15 residues. From germline, CDR1 is MDHEN and CDR2 SYDVKM. The CDR3 spells CASSSLTGVRETQYF. DNA of the CDR3: TGTGCCAGCAGTTCGTTGACAGGGGTGCGAGAGACCCAGTACTTC.

This clone was seen only a few times. The rearrangement uses TRBV18 and TRBJ2-7; 7 nucleotides align to TRBD1. Losses at the gene ends were 0 bases for V and 4 bases for J; bases not matched to a gene: 6. This CDR3 comprises 15 residues. CDR1 and CDR2 from the germline V gene are KGHSH and LQKENI. For the CDR3, the DNA is TGTGCCAGCTCACCACCCGGGACAGAGACTTACGAGCAGTACTTC. Translation: CASSPPGTETYEQYF.

The V gene is TRBV30, the J gene TRBJ2-6, with D maybe TRBD1 (5 bases). The length of the CDR3 is 16 residues. The V gene's germline CDR1 is GTSNPN and CDR2 SVGIG (reference sequence). Trimming cost V 4 bases and J 3 bases, with 16 bases left between them. CDR3 region: CAWTPAGLFGANVLTF. The CDR3 nucleotides read TGTGCCTGGACCCCGGCAGGGTTGTTTGGGGCCAACGTCCTGACTTTC.

The chain combines TRBV5-6 with TRBJ1-2, with 7 bases that match TRBD1. The CDR3 is 15 residues long. CDR1 and CDR2 from the germline V gene are SGHDT and YYEEEE. With 5 bases clipped from V and 7 bases from J, the junction kept 14 bases outside the gene matches. The CDR3 here is CASSRPTGVAFGYTF. The CDR3 DNA reads as TGTGCCAGCAGTCGCCCCACAGGGGTTGCCTTTGGCTACACCTTC. Combining the CDR3 with reference TRBV5-6 and TRBJ1-2 gives the whole variable domain DAGVTQSPTHLIKTRGQQVTLRCSPKSGHDTVSWYQQALGQGPQFIFQYYEEEERQRGNFPDRFSGHQFPNYSSELNVNALLLGDSALYLCASSRPTGVAFGYTFGSGTRLTVV.

V gene TRBV5-6 combines with J gene TRBJ2-1, with D possibly being TRBD2 (6 bases). V lost 0 bases and J lost 7, with 14 bases in between. The germline gives CDR1 SGHDT, CDR2 YYEEEE. This CDR3 has 15 amino acids. The DNA for the CDR3 is TGTGCCAGCAGCTTGGTAGGTCCTGCGGGGAATGAGCAGTTCTTC. This gives the protein CASSLVGPAGNEQFF.

The rearrangement joins TRBV5-6 to TRBJ1-4, with 7 bases fitting TRBD1. V gave up 5 bases and J gave up 8 bases; unmatched junction bases: 6. Germline CDR1 is SGHDT and CDR2 is YYEEEE. This CDR3 comprises 13 residues. The CDR3 nucleotides read TGTGCCAGCAGTTGGACAGGAAACGAAAAACTGTTTTTT. Translation gives CASSWTGNEKLFF.

CDR3: CAWSESGNQPQHF. CDR3 DNA sequence: TGTGCCTGGAGCGAATCGGGCAATCAGCCCCAGCATTTT. The chain employs TRBV30 and TRBJ1-5; no clear D gene. The CDR3 contains 13 residues. Trimming took off 3 bases at V and 2 bases at J, with 8 bases between the two ends. Germline V gives CDR1 GTSNPN, CDR2 SVGIG (reference sequence).

The V and J genes are TRBV18 and TRBJ1-1, with a weak D call TRBD1 (6 bases). V was shortened by 3 bases and J by 1 base, with 12 bases between the two germline ends. Germline CDR1 reads KGHSH; CDR2 reads LQKENI. The CDR3 has 15 residues. The DNA of the CDR3 is TGTGCCAGCTCACCCCCGACAGGTCCGAACACTGAAGCTTTCTTT. Protein sequence: CASSPPTGPNTEAFF. Full variable domain (missing parts from reference TRBV18 and TRBJ1-1): NAGVMQNPRHLVRRRGQEARLRCSPMKGHSHVYWYRQLPEEGLKFMVYLQKENIIDESGMPKERFSAEFPKEGPSILRIQQVVRGDSAAYFCASSPPTGPNTEAFFGQGTRLTVV.

This clone was seen just once. CDR3 region: CASSGQANQPQHF. The CDR3 nucleotides read TGTGCCAGCAGTGGACAGGCTAATCAGCCCCAGCATTTT. The chain has TRBV2 and TRBJ1-5, with a weak D call TRBD1 (6 bases). V lost 4 bases and J 4 bases, leaving 8 bases between the germline ends. Germline assignment: CDR1 SNHLY and CDR2 FYNNEI. The CDR3 runs to 13 residues.

This sequence joins TRBV5-4 and TRBJ1-4, with 7 bases fitting TRBD1. CDR1 and CDR2 (germline): SGHNT, YYREEE (reference sequence). Unmatched junction bases numbered 9, after V lost 0 bases and J lost 7 bases. The CDR3 sequence is 16 residues long. CDR3 DNA: TGTGCCAGCAGCTTGGAACGTGGGCAGGGGGGTGAAAAACTGTTTTTT. Translated, it gives CASSLERGQGGEKLFF.

This rearrangement joins TRBV5-6 to TRBJ1-2; the match to TRBD1 covers 11 bases. The CDR3 covers 15 residues. J gave up 8 bases and V 0 bases, and 6 bases lay outside the gene matches. The V gene's germline CDR1 is SGHDT and CDR2 YYEEEE. This CDR3 is CASSLVVGQGDGYTF. The CDR3 DNA follows: TGTGCCAGCAGCTTGGTGGTGGGACAGGGGGACGGCTACACCTTC.

This clone was recorded once. For the CDR3, the DNA is TGTGCCAGCAGCTTAGTTGGACCCATAGAGACCCAGTACTTC. Protein: CASSLVGPIETQYF. The genes are TRBV11-2 and TRBJ2-5; D unresolved. CDR3 size: 14 residues. Trimming left V 1 base short and J 4 bases short, with 10 bases between. CDR1 SGHAT and CDR2 FQNNGV come from the germline V gene.

The chain employs TRBV9 and TRBJ2-5, with 8 bases that match TRBD2. The CDR3 loop spans 14 amino acids. V trimming: 0 bases; J trimming: 9 bases; junction bases outside the gene matches: 7. The germline CDR1 and CDR2 sequences are SGDLS and YYNGEE. Here the CDR3 DNA reads TGTGCCAGCAGCGTAGGCCCGGGACTAGGACCCCAGTACTTC. Its protein is CASSVGPGLGPQYF.

This clone was recorded only once. This rearrangement joins TRBV29-1 to TRBJ2-1, with a tentative D call TRBD2 (5 bases). Germline V gene data show CDR1 as SQVTM and CDR2 as ANQGSEA. V was trimmed by 6 bases and J by 6 bases, leaving 15 bases between them. The CDR3 covers 13 residues. The CDR3 coding sequence is TGCAGCGTATCCGGGAAATTGATCAATGAGCAGTTCTTC. Its translation is CSVSGKLINEQFF.

This clone was detected only once. V and J are TRBV6-5 and TRBJ1-4, with D perhaps TRBD1 (5 bases). Germline lookup yields CDR1 MNHEY and CDR2 SVGAGI. The CDR3 totals 16 residues. The ends were cut back, 2 bases at V and 0 bases at J, with 10 bases in the middle. The CDR3 reads CASSYTGQSTNEKLFF. Here the CDR3 DNA reads TGTGCCAGCAGTTACACTGGACAATCAACTAATGAAAAACTGTTTTTT.

The V gene is TRBV5-1, the J gene TRBJ2-1; 11 bases fit TRBD1. This CDR3 spans 16 amino acids. Germline V lookup: CDR1 SGHRS, CDR2 YFSETQ. The V segment lost 0 bases and the J segment 8 bases; nucleotides outside the gene matches: 7. The CDR3 loop is CASSLAGQGASDEQFF. CDR3 bases: TGCGCCAGCAGCTTGGCCGGACAGGGGGCTAGCGATGAGCAGTTCTTC.

The rearrangement links TRBV9 to TRBJ2-2, with 10 bases matching TRBD1. CDR3 length equals 16 residues. With V trimmed by 0 bases and J by 4 bases, 3 bases remained unmatched. CDR1 SGDLS and CDR2 YYNGEE come from the germline V gene. DNA for the CDR3: TGTGCCAGCAGCGTAGGTCGGACAGGGGGCACCGGGGAGCTGTTTTTT. It specifies CASSVGRTGGTGELFF. Supplemented by reference TRBV9 and TRBJ2-2, the full variable domain reads DSGVTQTPKHLITATGQRVTLRCSPRSGDLSVYWYQQSLDQGLQFLIQYYNGEERAKGNILERFSAQQFPDLHSELNLSSLELGDSALYFCASSVGRTGGTGELFFGEGSRLTVL.

The rearrangement uses TRBV29-1 and TRBJ2-1; 9 bases match TRBD1. This CDR3 spans 9 amino acids. Trimming removed 3 bases from V and 15 bases from J; junction bases left unmatched: 0. Germline CDR1 and CDR2: SQVTM and ANQGSEA. The CDR3 sequence: CSVEGQGFF. The CDR3, as DNA: TGCAGCGTTGAGGGACAGGGGTTCTTC.

This rearrangement joins TRBV28 to TRBJ2-7; a possible D gene is TRBD1 (5 bases). The germline V gene encodes CDR1 MDHEN and CDR2 SYDVKM. The germline V and J ends were trimmed by 6 bases and 7 bases, with 10 bases remaining between them. The CDR3 spans 11 residues. CDR3 protein: CASSDSDEQYF. The CDR3 nucleotides are TGTGCCAGCAGCGACAGCGATGAGCAGTACTTC. Using reference TRBV28 and TRBJ2-7 for the parts outside the CDR3, the full variable domain is DVKVTQSSRYLVKRTGEKVFLECVQDMDHENMFWYRQDPGLGLRLIYFSYDVKMKEKGDIPEGYSVSREKKERFSLILESASTNQTSMYLCASSDSDEQYFGPGTRLTVT.

This chain links TRBV6-5 with TRBJ2-6; TRBD1 matches 7 bases. CDR1 MNHEY and CDR2 SVGAGI come from the germline V gene. V was pared by 2 bases and J by 7 bases, with 5 bases of the junction left unmatched. The CDR3 covers 15 residues. The CDR3 sequence: CASSYERGLANVLTF. The CDR3 DNA follows: TGTGCCAGCAGTTACGAGAGGGGGCTAGCCAACGTCCTGACTTTC.

The rearrangement joins TRBV19 to TRBJ1-1; the D gene is possibly TRBD1 (6 bases). Trimming took 7 bases from V and 1 from J, leaving 16 bases between them. The CDR3 consists of 15 residues. Per germline, CDR1 LNHDA and CDR2 SQIVND (reference sequence). The CDR3 nucleotides are TGTGCCAGTACCCGGATGGGGGCCGCGAACACTGAAGCTTTCTTT. Protein product: CASTRMGAANTEAFF. The whole variable domain, remainder taken from reference TRBV19 and TRBJ1-1, is DGGITQSPKYLFRKEGQNVTLSCEQNLNHDAMYWYRQDPGQGLRLIYYSQIVNDFQKGDIAEGYSVSREKKESFPLTVTSAQKNPTAFYLCASTRMGAANTEAFFGQGTRLTVV.

The chain recombines TRBV25-1 with TRBJ2-5, with D perhaps matching TRBD2 (6 bases). Per the germline V gene, CDR1 is MGHDK and CDR2 is SYGVNS. This CDR3 spans 14 amino acids. V was shortened by 1 base and J by 4 bases, with 10 bases between the two germline ends. In DNA form, the CDR3 reads TGTGCCAGCAGTGAATCCGGGGGAGTAGAGACCCAGTACTTC. Translation: CASSESGGVETQYF.

This clone was counted a few times. This chain joins TRBV5-1 and TRBJ2-3; weak D call: TRBD1 (6 bases). The V end was cut by 9 bases, the J end by 1 base, with 21 bases between. Germline V gene sequence: CDR1 SGHRS, CDR2 YFSETQ. The CDR3 is made up of 16 amino acids. CDR3 protein: CATKQGYAGRTDTQYF. Written as DNA, the CDR3 is TGCGCCACCAAACAGGGATACGCAGGTCGCACAGATACGCAGTATTTT.

The rearrangement links TRBV5-6 to TRBJ1-2; maybe TRBD1 (6 bases). V shed 2 bases and J shed 2 bases, with 10 bases lying between them. Germline V gene sequence: CDR1 SGHDT, CDR2 YYEEEE. CDR3 size: 14 residues. CDR3 DNA: TGTGCCAGCAGCTTACGACAGGCAAACTATGGCTACACCTTC. This translates into CASSLRQANYGYTF.

This rearrangement joins TRBV30 to TRBJ2-7; 11 bases align to TRBD2. V dropped 4 bases and J dropped 4; count of bases not matched to a gene: 6. The CDR3 is made up of 14 amino acids. Per germline, CDR1 GTSNPN and CDR2 SVGIG (reference sequence). CDR3 amino acids: CAWKRGTSGYEQYF. In DNA, the CDR3 is TGTGCCTGGAAACGGGGGACTAGCGGTTACGAGCAGTACTTC.

This rearrangement joins TRBV6-6 to TRBJ2-1; D remains unclear. This CDR3 has 13 amino acids. CDR1 and CDR2 from the germline V gene are MNHNY and SVGAGI (reference sequence). V lost 5 bases and J lost 8, with 13 bases in between. CDR3 sequence (DNA): TGTGCCAGCAGTCCGGGCCTTGTATATGAGCAGTTCTTC. Translating gives CASSPGLVYEQFF.